The 9 T cell receptor beta chains below come from one sample, sequenced in a study of molecular identifiers for immune sequencing clone quantification. TCRdb re-called the PCR reads with MiXCR, one entry per CDR3 protein. The table has about 510,000 distinct CDR3 sequences, around 21% seen once. The sample taken for sequencing was naive CD8+ T cells from blood, with Jurkat cell RNA spiked in. Subset indicated: FACS-sorted CD8+CD4-CCR7+CD45RA+ naive T cells. These receptors were collected from a human donor in good health. Some libraries in this study had Jurkat cell RNA spiked in.

The chain uses TRBV4-3 and TRBJ1-2; TRBD1 aligns across 7 bases. The germline V gene encodes CDR1 LGHNA and CDR2 YSLEER. The CDR3 is 15 amino acids. Losses at the gene ends were 3 bases for V and 4 bases for J; bases not matched to a gene: 8. CDR3 DNA: TGCGCCAGCAGCCACGGGACAGTAGATATCTATGGCTACACCTTC. Amino acids: CASSHGTVDIYGYTF.

There are a few counts of this clonotype. V usage is TRBV28 and J usage is TRBJ2-7; D gene ambiguous. CDR1 and CDR2 (germline): MDHEN, SYDVKM. Trimming pared 2 bases from V and 0 bases from J, leaving 11 bases between. The CDR3 extends over 15 amino acids. The CDR3 spells CASSLGLSASYEQYF. The CDR3 DNA follows: TGTGCCAGCAGTTTAGGTTTGTCAGCCTCCTACGAGCAGTACTTC.

A remark on this clonotype: A much larger clone sits a single nucleotide away, making a read error possible. The V call is TRBV5-3, the J call TRBJ2-7; D is ambiguous. TRBV5-3 is reported as an ORF; its role is uncertain. The CDR3 contains 13 residues. CDR3 in amino acids: CTSSLRLVYEQYF. The CDR3 bases are TGTACCAGCAGCTTGAGACTCGTCTACGAGCAGTACTTC.

This chain connects TRBV29-1 to TRBJ2-7; D ambiguous. This CDR3 is 13 amino acids long. CDR1 is SQVTM, CDR2 ANQGSEA, per germline. With 5 bases removed from V and 0 bases from J, the gap between germline ends came to 11 bases. CDR3 residues: CSVMGGSSYEQYF. The DNA for the CDR3 is TGCAGCGTTATGGGCGGAAGCTCCTACGAGCAGTACTTC.

The rearrangement links TRBV6-2 or TRBV6-3 to TRBJ2-7; tentatively, D is TRBD1 or TRBD2 (5 bases each). This CDR3 comprises 18 residues. Germline values: CDR1 MNHEY, CDR2 SVGEGT. V was clipped by 2 bases and J by 2 bases, with 22 bases between them. The chain's CDR3 is CASSYHINSVGTAYEQYF. The CDR3 DNA reads as TGTGCCAGCAGTTACCACATCAATTCTGTCGGGACGGCCTACGAGCAGTACTTC.

This clonotype was observed a handful of times. The gene calls are TRBV7-9 and TRBJ2-1; D gene unclear. Trimming shortened V by 7 bases and J by 8 bases, and 12 bases separated the two germline ends. CDR1 is SEHNR, CDR2 FQNEAQ, per germline (reference sequence). This CDR3 has 12 amino acids. The CDR3 loop reads CASTPYRHEQFF. The DNA for the CDR3 is TGTGCCAGCACCCCATATAGGCATGAGCAGTTCTTC.

The chain employs TRBV7-9 and TRBJ1-5, with D unresolved. Germline V gives CDR1 SEHNR, CDR2 FQNEAQ (reference sequence). The CDR3 has 14 amino acids. V was shortened by 4 bases and J by 0 bases, with 7 bases between the two germline ends. The CDR3 DNA is TGTGCCAGCAGCTATACAAATAGCAATCAGCCCCAGCATTTT. Translating it yields CASSYTNSNQPQHF.

The genes are TRBV29-1 and TRBJ2-3; D remains unclear. Germline V gives CDR1 SQVTM, CDR2 ANQGSEA. There are 13 residues in the CDR3. Trimming removed 3 bases from V and 6 bases from J, with 13 bases in between. This CDR3 is CSVEQDVSDTQYF. CDR3 sequence (DNA): TGCAGCGTTGAGCAGGACGTGTCGGATACGCAGTATTTT.

This clonotype has more than one count but fewer than ten. This rearrangement joins TRBV20-1 to TRBJ2-7, with 7 bases fitting TRBD2. V shed 3 bases, J shed 2 bases, and the junction held 10 bases outside the gene matches. The CDR3 sequence is 15 residues long. Germline lookup yields CDR1 DFQATT and CDR2 SNEGSKA (reference sequence). The CDR3 nucleotides read TGCAGTGCTAGCGATCTAGCGGTCGCGACCTACGAGCAGTACTTC. Amino acids: CSASDLAVATYEQYF.